These 10 T cell receptor beta chains originate from one sample sequenced in a study of shared clonotypes between healthy human individuals (dated by TCRdb to about 2020). The library was obtained by the immunoSEQ multiplex PCR assay. In its TCRdb copy, this immuneACCESS table keeps in-frame sequences only and misses some clones. Where compared with another copy, unresolved V genes explain less than half of these, and the others have no known cause. The sample table records fewer than 3 million clones; roughly 90% of these occur just once. Jointly, the top ten make up about 0.41% of the sample. Source material: naive CD4+ T cells from PBMCs. The label giving this sample's cell subset or site can be read as: CD45RA+ positively selected. The source of these receptors is a man between 18 and 35 years old in good health. Some clones in this sample may be carry-over from other donors' samples.

This sequence joins TRBV6-1 and TRBJ2-7; 12 bases fit TRBD2. Germline loops: CDR1 MNHNS, CDR2 SASEGT. V lost 1 base to trimming and J lost 3 bases; unmatched junction nucleotides: 7. CDR3 length: 17 amino acids. The CDR3 protein is CASSEGTSGRPYYEQYF. The CDR3 DNA reads TGTGCCAGCAGTGAAGGAACTAGCGGGAGGCCGTACTACGAGCAGTACTTC.

This clone was seen just once. V and J are TRBV21-1 and TRBJ2-5; the DNA was not compared with TRBD1, the D call given in the table. TRBV21-1 corresponds to a pseudogene. The CDR3 runs to 15 residues. Here the CDR3 reads CASSKVQTEQETQYF. CDR3 bases: TGTGCCAGCAGCAAAGTTCAGACAGAACAAGAGACCCAGTACTTC.

The chain joins TRBV5-1 to TRBJ2-3; unclear D gene. Trimming took off 2 bases at V and 6 bases at J, with 13 bases between the two ends. In germline, CDR1 is SGHRS, CDR2 YFSETQ. CDR3 length: 14 amino acids. Written as DNA, the CDR3 is TGCGCCAGCAGCTTTGGGCAGGACGGGGATACGCAGTATTTT. Translating gives CASSFGQDGDTQYF.

This chain joins TRBV2 and TRBJ2-7, with no clear D. The V and J ends lost 3 bases and 1 base respectively, with 10 bases between them. The germline V gene encodes CDR1 SNHLY and CDR2 FYNNEI. The CDR3 is made up of 14 amino acids. The CDR3 loop reads CASSDEAVSYEQYF. CDR3 sequence (DNA): TGTGCCAGCAGTGATGAGGCAGTTTCCTACGAGCAGTACTTC.

The chain combines TRBV9 with TRBJ2-5; D call uncertain. V lost 0 bases, J lost 1 base, and 10 bases lay in between. The germline V gene encodes CDR1 SGDLS and CDR2 YYNGEE. The CDR3 loop spans 15 amino acids. The DNA of the CDR3 is TGTGCCAGCAGCGTAGCTGTCAGCCTCCAAGAGACCCAGTACTTC. Its protein product is CASSVAVSLQETQYF.

This clone has a single count. The chain uses TRBV9 and TRBJ2-3, with 7 bases aligning to TRBD2. CDR1 is SGDLS and CDR2 is YYNGEE in the germline V gene. The CDR3 has 16 residues. The V segment lost 9 bases and the J segment 2 bases; nucleotides outside the gene matches: 15. The CDR3 protein is CATSTHGTNPTDTQYF. Here the CDR3 DNA reads TGTGCCACCTCAACCCACGGGACTAACCCCACAGATACGCAGTATTTT.

This clone was counted once. V is TRBV7-9 and J is TRBJ1-3, with D possibly matching TRBD1 (6 bases). Per germline, CDR1 SEHNR and CDR2 FQNEAQ (reference sequence). The CDR3 has 16 amino acids. Between the trimmed V and J ends, which lost 1 base and 2 bases, there was a span of 12 bases. CDR3 coding DNA: TGTGCCAGCAGCTTAGGGGGCAGGGGAGCTGGAAACACCATATATTTT. Its translation: CASSLGGRGAGNTIYF.

The chain is built from TRBV6-5 and TRBJ2-2; TRBD2 matches at 10 bases. Germline V gene lookup returns CDR1 MNHEY and CDR2 SVGAGI. The CDR3 loop spans 16 amino acids. The V gene end was trimmed by 2 bases and the J gene end by 4 bases; junction bases not matched to a gene: 4. CDR3 protein: CASSYLASGSTGELFF. The CDR3 region has the DNA TGTGCCAGCAGTTACCTGGCTAGCGGGAGCACCGGGGAGCTGTTTTTT.

The chain carries TRBV7-9 and TRBJ2-3, with 8 bases identical to TRBD2. The V gene end was trimmed by 7 bases and the J gene end by 4 bases; junction bases not matched to a gene: 10. The CDR3 runs 15 residues. Per the germline V gene, CDR1 is SEHNR and CDR2 is FQNEAQ (reference sequence). The CDR3 nucleotides read TGTGCCAGCACTGGGGCTAGCGGGCCCCCAGATACGCAGTATTTT. This codes for CASTGASGPPDTQYF.

This clone was observed once. The chain uses TRBV7-2 and TRBJ1-1; D uncertain. This CDR3 contains 15 residues. Germline V gives CDR1 SGHTA, CDR2 FQGNSA. The V end was cut by 2 bases, the J end by 5 bases, with 15 bases between. The CDR3 DNA reads TGTGCCAGCAGCTTACTGGCGGGTATGGGGACTGAAGCTTTCTTT. It translates to CASSLLAGMGTEAFF.